The 5 T cell receptor beta chains below all came from one sample that was sequenced in a study of blood T cell repertoires in COVID-19. Only in-frame clones appear in the TCRdb table, and some are missing; sequencing was by immunoSEQ multiplex PCR. The sample records around 260,000 clones, 87% being singletons. Source material: peripheral blood. Every receptor here comes from a woman in her forties who had recovered from COVID-19.

The sample holds one count of this clone. The rearrangement links TRBV2 to TRBJ2-7, with 8 bases fitting TRBD2. V lost 3 bases to trimming and J lost 7 bases; unmatched junction nucleotides: 20. CDR3 length equals 18 residues. Germline CDR1 and CDR2: SNHLY and FYNNEI. This CDR3 reads CASSDPQGPRGGLTEQYF. The CDR3 DNA reads as TGTGCCAGCAGTGACCCCCAAGGACCCCGGGGGGGCCTGACAGAGCAGTACTTC.

The rearrangement links TRBV5-1 to TRBJ1-6; 8 bases fit TRBD1. CDR3 length: 16 amino acids. Unmatched junction bases numbered 6, after V lost 0 bases and J lost 7 bases. The germline CDR1 and CDR2 sequences are SGHRS and YFSETQ. The CDR3 bases are TGCGCCAGCAGCTTGGCTATACAGGGGGTAAATTCACCCCTCCACTTT. Its translation is CASSLAIQGVNSPLHF.

This clone occurred once. The chain uses TRBV10-3 and TRBJ1-3; a possible D gene is TRBD1 (5 bases). V lost 4 bases and J 7 bases, leaving 14 bases between the germline ends. From germline, CDR1 is ENHRY and CDR2 SYGVKD. The CDR3 extends over 14 amino acids. CDR3 coding DNA: TGTGCCATCAGTGTTTCCGGGGGACGGAACACCATATATTTT. Translated: CAISVSGGRNTIYF.

The rearrangement uses TRBV9 and TRBJ1-1; 7 bases are a match to TRBD1. CDR1 is SGDLS, CDR2 YYNGEE, per germline. Trimming at V came to 5 bases and at J to 4 bases, leaving 8 bases not matched to a gene. The CDR3 contains 14 residues. In nucleotides, the CDR3 is TGTGCCAGCAGTCGCGAGGACAGGCCCACTGAAGCTTTCTTT. Its protein product is CASSREDRPTEAFF.

This clone turned up a few times. The chain carries TRBV2 and TRBJ1-1; 9 nucleotides match TRBD1. CDR1 is SNHLY, CDR2 FYNNEI, per germline. The CDR3 is made up of 19 amino acids. V was pared by 5 bases and J by 2 bases, with 18 bases of the junction left unmatched. CDR3 sequence reads: CASSFDRPGQGRGNTEAFF. The CDR3 nucleotides are TGTGCCAGCAGTTTTGACCGCCCGGGACAGGGTCGTGGAAACACTGAAGCTTTCTTT. The entire variable domain, with the rest obtained from reference TRBV2 and TRBJ1-1, is as follows: EPEVTQTPSHQVTQMGQEVILRCVPISNHLYFYWYRQILGQKVEFLVSFYNNEISEKSEIFDDQFSVERPDGSNFTLKIRSTKLEDSAMYFCASSFDRPGQGRGNTEAFFGQGTRLTVV.